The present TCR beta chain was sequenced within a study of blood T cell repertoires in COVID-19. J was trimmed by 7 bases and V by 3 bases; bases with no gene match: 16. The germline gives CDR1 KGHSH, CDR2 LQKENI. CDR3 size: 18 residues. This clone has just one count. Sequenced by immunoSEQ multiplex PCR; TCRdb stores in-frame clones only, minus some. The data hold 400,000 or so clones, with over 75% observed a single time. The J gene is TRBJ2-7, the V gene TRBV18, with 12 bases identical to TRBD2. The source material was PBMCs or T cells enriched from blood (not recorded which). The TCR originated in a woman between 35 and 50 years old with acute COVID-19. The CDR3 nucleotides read TGTGCCAGCTCACCTGCCTTGGTAACTAGCGGGGGGTTCGGAGAGCAGTACTTC. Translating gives CASSPALVTSGGFGEQYF. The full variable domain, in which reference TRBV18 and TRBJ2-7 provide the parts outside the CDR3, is NAGVMQNPRHLVRRRGQEARLRCSPMKGHSHVYWYRQLPEEGLKFMVYLQKENIIDESGMPKERFSAEFPKEGPSILRIQQVVRGDSAAYFCASSPALVTSGGFGEQYFGPGTRLTVT.